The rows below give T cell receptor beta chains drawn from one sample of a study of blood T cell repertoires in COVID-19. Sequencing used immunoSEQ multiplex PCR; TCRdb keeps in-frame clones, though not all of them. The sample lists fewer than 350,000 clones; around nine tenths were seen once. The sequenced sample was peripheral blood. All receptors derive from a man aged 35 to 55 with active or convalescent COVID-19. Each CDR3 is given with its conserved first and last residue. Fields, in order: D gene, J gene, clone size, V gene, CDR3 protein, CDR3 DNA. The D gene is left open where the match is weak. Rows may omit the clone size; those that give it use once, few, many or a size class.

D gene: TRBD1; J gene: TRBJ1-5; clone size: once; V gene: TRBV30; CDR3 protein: CAWSVATGASGQPQHF; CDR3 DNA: TGTGCCTGGAGTGTAGCCACAGGGGCCAGCGGGCAGCCCCAGCATTTT
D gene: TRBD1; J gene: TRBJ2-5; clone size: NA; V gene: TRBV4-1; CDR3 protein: CASSRPGQLETQYF; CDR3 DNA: TGCGCCAGCAGCCGCCCGGGACAGCTAGAGACCCAGTACTTC
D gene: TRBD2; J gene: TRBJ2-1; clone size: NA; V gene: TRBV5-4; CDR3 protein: CASSVTSGGGNNEQFF; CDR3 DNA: TGTGCCAGCAGCGTGACTAGCGGGGGCGGTAACAATGAGCAGTTCTTC
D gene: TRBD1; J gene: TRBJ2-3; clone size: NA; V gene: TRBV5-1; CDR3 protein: CASSHGQVLADTQYF; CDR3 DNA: TGCGCCAGCTCCCACGGACAGGTCCTGGCAGATACGCAGTATTTT
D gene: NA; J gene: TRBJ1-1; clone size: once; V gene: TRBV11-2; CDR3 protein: CASSLDLYTEAFF; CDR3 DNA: TGTGCCAGCAGCTTAGATCTGTACACTGAAGCTTTCTTT
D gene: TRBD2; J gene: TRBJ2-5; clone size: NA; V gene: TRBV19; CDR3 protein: CASSIDVRRGGQETQYF; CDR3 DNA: TGTGCCAGTAGTATAGACGTTCGCCGGGGAGGGCAAGAGACCCAGTACTTC
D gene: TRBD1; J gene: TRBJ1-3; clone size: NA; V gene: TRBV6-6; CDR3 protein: CASSLTGSGNTIYF; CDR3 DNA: TGTGCCAGCAGTTTGACAGGGTCAGGAAACACCATATATTTT
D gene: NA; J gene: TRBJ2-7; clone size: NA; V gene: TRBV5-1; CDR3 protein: CASSYTGYDEQYF; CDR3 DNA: TGCGCCAGCAGCTATACAGGGTACGACGAGCAGTACTTC
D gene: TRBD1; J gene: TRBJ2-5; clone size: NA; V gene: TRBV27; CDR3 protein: CASRNRGRQETQYF; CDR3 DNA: TGTGCCAGCAGAAACAGGGGCCGCCAAGAGACCCAGTACTTC
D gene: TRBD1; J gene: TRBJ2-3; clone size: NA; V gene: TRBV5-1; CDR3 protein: CASSSGQGQDTQYF; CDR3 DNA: TGCGCCAGCAGCTCCGGACAGGGACAAGATACGCAGTATTTT
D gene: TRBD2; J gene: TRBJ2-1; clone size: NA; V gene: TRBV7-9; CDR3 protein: CASSLVTGRAYYNEQFF; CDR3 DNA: TGTGCCAGCAGCTTAGTTACCGGGAGGGCCTACTACAATGAGCAGTTCTTC
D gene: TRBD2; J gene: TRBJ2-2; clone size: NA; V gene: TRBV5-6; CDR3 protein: CASSLLQRGLNTGELFF; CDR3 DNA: TGTGCCAGCAGCTTGCTCCAGCGGGGGTTGAACACCGGGGAGCTGTTTTTT